This T cell receptor (beta chain) was captured in a study of CD8+ T cells in alopecia areata. Study information: Severity among treated patients was scored by the percentage of scalp area affected.

The CDR3 is 14 residues long. The germline gives CDR1 SQVTM, CDR2 ANQGSEA. V shed 2 bases and J shed 0 bases, with 8 bases lying between them. The treatment here: oral pan-JAK inhibitor, 5-10 mg twice daily. After isolation, RNA underwent reverse transcription to generate cDNA as the sequencing template. The data were produced by immunoSEQ multiplex PCR, yet TCRdb's version contains in-frame clones alone and is incomplete. This table holds more than 95,000 clones, around 60% found once. Material: CD4+ T cells sorted from blood, obtained at week 4, from a patient treated with tofacitinib. The gene calls are TRBV29-1 and TRBJ1-3, with a possible D match to TRBD1 (5 bases). The clonotype comes from a human donor with alopecia areata. The CDR3 protein is CSVERGLSGNTIYF. DNA of the CDR3: TGCAGCGTTGAACGGGGCCTCTCTGGAAACACCATATATTTT.